This is a list of T cell receptor beta chains from one sample in a study of T cell repertoires in cytomegalovirus infection. The antigens of these receptors remain unknown. In TCRdb, the reads were re-called with MiXCR into one record per CDR3 protein. The sample has under 350,000 distinct CDR3 sequences; roughly 21% are singletons. This specimen consisted of cultured PBMCs, obtained from culture after CMV antigen stimulation. The source of these receptors is a human donor in good health (CMV status not recorded). Some clones in this sample may be carry-over from other donors' samples. CDR3s include the opening cysteine and the closing phenylalanine or tryptophan. Each record gives: V gene, CDR3 protein.

TRBV27 | CASSFVAGNEQFF
TRBV5-1 | CASSLAFATNEKLFF
TRBV4-1 | CASSQGTHRTDTQYF
TRBV9 | CASSPGGRDTQYF
TRBV6-2/TRBV6-3 | CASSYSTSGRVWDEQFF
TRBV7-8 | CASSLGGEKSPLHF
TRBV27 | CASSLLEVREQFF
TRBV7-9 | CASSVGQGGSNSPLHF
TRBV7-6 | CASRPTGTAPNKGGADTQYF
TRBV12-5 | CASSGIEHEQYF
TRBV28 | CASSPPRGRGTEAFF
TRBV7-8 | CASSSSGTSGKEQFF
TRBV4-3 | CASSQALAGGNNEQFF
TRBV13 | CASSLENGYTF
TRBV6-1 | CASSKILNTEAFF
TRBV18 | CASSPPTPLAGGNEQFF
TRBV9 | CASSATDGPNQPQHF
TRBV3-1 | CASSQVFGSGNTIYF
TRBV7-2 | CASSLAGPWDEQFF
TRBV7-3 | CASSRTKFSEQFF
TRBV19 | CASKRDRNTGELFF
TRBV12-3/TRBV12-4 | CASSPTAGSYGYTF
TRBV19 | CASHTRGAQDTGELFF
TRBV7-9 | CASSVGTQTSPGYTF
TRBV6-5 | CASSYSPSGNTGELFF
TRBV7-2 | CASSTRASSYNEQFF
TRBV25-1 | CASSEGGSSATDTQYF
TRBV10-3 | CAISDGTGREKLFF
TRBV12-3/TRBV12-4 | CASSLEGVAKNIQYF
TRBV2 | CASNARDSYF
TRBV6-6 | CASSYERGGYGYTF